This record concerns one T cell receptor (beta chain) sequence. V shed 3 bases, J shed 1 base, and the junction held 5 bases outside the gene matches. This CDR3 is 16 amino acids long. Per the germline V gene, CDR1 is GTSNPN and CDR2 is SVGIG (reference sequence). This sample was taken from a study of blood T cell repertoires in COVID-19. Study-level background: The study drew acute and convalescent COVID-19 samples from the United States, Italy and Spain.

TCRdb's copy holds only in-frame clones and misses some; the assay was immunoSEQ multiplex PCR. The sample has fewer than 450,000 clones; approximately 89% are singletons. The chain employs TRBV30 and TRBJ2-6; 8 nucleotides agree with TRBD1. This clonotype originated in a woman aged 50 to 65 with COVID-19, enrolled during active disease. What was sequenced was peripheral blood. The chain's CDR3 is CAWRRQGASGANVLTF. In nucleotides, the CDR3 is TGTGCCTGGAGGCGGCAGGGGGCATCTGGGGCCAACGTCCTGACTTTC.